The 10 T cell receptor beta chains reported below all come from one sample, sequenced in a study of blood T cell repertoires in COVID-19. Here immunoSEQ multiplex PCR was the method, and the copy in TCRdb shows in-frame clones only, minus some. This sample carries about 280,000 clones, about 90% of them seen once, and the ten largest clones take under 2.5%. The sample consisted of PBMCs or T cells enriched from blood (not recorded which). The source of these receptors is a woman aged 60 to 75 who had recovered from COVID-19.

The rearrangement links TRBV19 to TRBJ1-5, with 8 bases fitting TRBD1. The CDR3 is 14 amino acids. Germline CDR1 is LNHDA and CDR2 is SQIVND (reference sequence). The J segment lost 5 bases and the V segment lost 4 bases, leaving 4 bases of the junction unmatched. The CDR3 loop is CASSTDRVYQPQHF. The DNA of the CDR3 is TGTGCCAGTAGTACGGACAGGGTCTATCAGCCCCAGCATTTT.

The chain uses TRBV5-1 and TRBJ2-2; 7 bases align to TRBD2. The length of the CDR3 is 16 residues. V was clipped by 3 bases and J by 1 base; unmatched bases: 6. Germline CDR1 reads SGHRS; CDR2 reads YFSETQ. CDR3 residues: CASSSKGGGNTGELFF. DNA for the CDR3: TGCGCCAGCAGCTCAAAGGGCGGGGGGAACACCGGGGAGCTGTTTTTT.

This rearrangement joins TRBV10-3 to TRBJ2-1; 8 positions match TRBD2. V shed 7 bases and J 6 bases; nucleotides not matched to a gene: 8. Germline V gene data show CDR1 as ENHRY and CDR2 as SYGVKD. CDR3 length: 14 amino acids. Here the CDR3 DNA reads TGTGCCATCAATCCGGGACTAGTGCGCAATGAGCAGTTCTTC. Translated: CAINPGLVRNEQFF.

The chain is built from TRBV7-9 and TRBJ2-7; 12 bases fit TRBD2. Germline V gene sequence: CDR1 SEHNR, CDR2 FQNEAQ (reference sequence). The J segment lost 4 bases and the V segment lost 5 bases, leaving 6 bases of the junction unmatched. This CDR3 is built from 15 residues. The CDR3, as DNA: TGTGCCAGCAGCATGAGGACTAGCGGGGTATACGAGCAGTACTTC. It translates to CASSMRTSGVYEQYF. Variable domain in full (rest from reference TRBV7-9 and TRBJ2-7): DTGVSQNPRHKITKRGQNVTFRCDPISEHNRLYWYRQTLGQGPEFLTYFQNEAQLEKSRLLSDRFSAERPKGSFSTLEIQRTEQGDSAMYLCASSMRTSGVYEQYFGPGTRLTVT.

The chain couples TRBV5-8 to TRBJ2-2, with 10 bases lining up with TRBD2. Per the germline V gene, CDR1 is SGHTS and CDR2 is YDEGEE. The V and J ends lost 0 bases and 4 bases, in that order; junction bases with no gene match: 6. The length of the CDR3 is 17 residues. DNA for the CDR3: TGTGCCAGCAGCTTGGCAATAGCGGGAGGTGGCACCGGGGAGCTGTTTTTT. Translation gives CASSLAIAGGGTGELFF.

The chain couples TRBV5-4 to TRBJ2-3; TRBD2 is a possible D gene (6 bases). Deletions cut 2 bases from V and 1 base from J, with 14 bases between. Germline V gene data show CDR1 as SGHNT and CDR2 as YYREEE (reference sequence). This CDR3 contains 16 residues. CDR3 bases: TGTGCCAGCAGCTTTTCTAGGGCTAGCGGCACAGATACGCAGTATTTT. Residues: CASSFSRASGTDTQYF.

V and J are TRBV5-1 and TRBJ1-1, with TRBD1 identical over 7 bases. The CDR3 totals 14 residues. V lost 4 bases and J lost 10; bases outside the gene matches: 13. CDR1 is SGHRS, CDR2 YFSETQ, per germline. CDR3 sequence (DNA): TGCGCCAGCAGCCGAACAAACAGGGGTCAAGGAGCTTTCTTT. It translates to CASSRTNRGQGAFF.

This clone was counted only a few times. The chain joins TRBV6-5 to TRBJ1-3; no firm D call. Trimming removed 7 bases at V and 8 bases at J, with 21 bases between. Germline assignment: CDR1 MNHEY and CDR2 SVGAGI. The CDR3 consists of 15 residues. This CDR3 is CASIRDTVTRDTIYF. The CDR3 nucleotides are TGTGCCAGCATTCGAGACACAGTAACTAGGGACACCATATATTTT.

The chain joins TRBV2 to TRBJ1-2, with TRBD1 matching 7 bases. The CDR3 runs 16 residues. CDR1 and CDR2 (germline): SNHLY, FYNNEI. With 4 bases clipped from V and 8 bases from J, the junction kept 16 bases outside the gene matches. The DNA of the CDR3 is TGTGCCAGCAGTGGGGACAGACAGGGTTGGAGTGGCGGCTACACCTTC. This translates into CASSGDRQGWSGGYTF.

V and J are TRBV11-2 and TRBJ1-6, with D unclear. CDR1 SGHAT and CDR2 FQNNGV come from the germline V gene. V gave up 1 base and J gave up 2 bases, with 15 bases separating them. The CDR3 is 18 residues long. This CDR3 reads CASSLAGRVSAYNSPLHF. The CDR3 region has the DNA TGTGCCAGCAGCTTAGCCGGGCGGGTTAGCGCCTATAATTCACCCCTCCACTTT.